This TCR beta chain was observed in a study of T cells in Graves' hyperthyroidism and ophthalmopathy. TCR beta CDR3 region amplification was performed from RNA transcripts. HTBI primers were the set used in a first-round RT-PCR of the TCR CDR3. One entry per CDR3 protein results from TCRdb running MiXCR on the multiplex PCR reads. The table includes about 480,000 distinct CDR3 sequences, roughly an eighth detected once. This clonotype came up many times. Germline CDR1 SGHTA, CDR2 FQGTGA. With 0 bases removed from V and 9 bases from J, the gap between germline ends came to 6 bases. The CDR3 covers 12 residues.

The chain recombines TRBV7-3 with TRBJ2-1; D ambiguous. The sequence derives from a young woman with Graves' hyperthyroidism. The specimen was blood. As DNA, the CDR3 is TGTGCCAGCAGCTTAACGTTGACTGAGCAGTTCTTC. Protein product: CASSLTLTEQFF. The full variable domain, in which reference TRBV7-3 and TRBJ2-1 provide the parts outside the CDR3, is GAGVSQTPSNKVTEKGKYVELRCDPISGHTALYWYRQSLGQGPEFLIYFQGTGAADDSGLPNDRFFAVRPEGSVSTLKIQRTERGDSAVYLCASSLTLTEQFFGPGTRLTVL.